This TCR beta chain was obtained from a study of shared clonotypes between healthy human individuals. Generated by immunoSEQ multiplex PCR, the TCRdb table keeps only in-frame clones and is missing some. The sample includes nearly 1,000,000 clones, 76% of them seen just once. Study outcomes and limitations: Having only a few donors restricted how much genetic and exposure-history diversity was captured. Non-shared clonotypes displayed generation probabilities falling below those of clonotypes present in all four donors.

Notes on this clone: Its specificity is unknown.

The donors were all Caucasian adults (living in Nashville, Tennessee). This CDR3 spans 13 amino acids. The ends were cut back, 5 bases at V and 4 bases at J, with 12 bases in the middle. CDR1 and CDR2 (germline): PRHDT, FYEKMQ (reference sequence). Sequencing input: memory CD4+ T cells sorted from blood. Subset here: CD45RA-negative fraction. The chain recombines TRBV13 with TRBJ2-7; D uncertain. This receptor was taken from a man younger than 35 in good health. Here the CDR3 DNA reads TGTGCCAGCAGCCCTCGAGCGTCGTACGAGCAGTACTTC. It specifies CASSPRASYEQYF.